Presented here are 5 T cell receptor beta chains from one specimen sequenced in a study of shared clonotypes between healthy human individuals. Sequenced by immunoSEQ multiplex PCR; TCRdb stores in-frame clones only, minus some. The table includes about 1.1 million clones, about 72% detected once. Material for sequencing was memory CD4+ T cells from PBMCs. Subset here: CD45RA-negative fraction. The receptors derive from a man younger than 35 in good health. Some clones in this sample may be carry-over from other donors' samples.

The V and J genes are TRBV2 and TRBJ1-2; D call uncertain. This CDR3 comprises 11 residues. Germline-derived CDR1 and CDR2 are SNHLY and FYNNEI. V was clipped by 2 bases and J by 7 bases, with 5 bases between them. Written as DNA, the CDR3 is TGTGCCAGCAGTGAACGACCTGGCTACACCTTC. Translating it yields CASSERPGYTF.

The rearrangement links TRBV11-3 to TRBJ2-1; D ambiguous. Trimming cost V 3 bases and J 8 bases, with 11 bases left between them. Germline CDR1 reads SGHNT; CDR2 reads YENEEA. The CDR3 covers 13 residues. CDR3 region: CASSLENDHEQFF. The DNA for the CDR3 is TGTGCCAGCAGCTTGGAGAATGATCATGAGCAGTTCTTC.

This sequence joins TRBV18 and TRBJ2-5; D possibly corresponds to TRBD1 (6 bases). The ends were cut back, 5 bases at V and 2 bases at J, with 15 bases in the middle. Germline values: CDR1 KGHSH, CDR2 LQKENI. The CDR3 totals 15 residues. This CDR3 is CASSSLQGRQETQYF. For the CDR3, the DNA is TGTGCCAGCTCATCGCTGCAGGGGCGTCAAGAGACCCAGTACTTC.

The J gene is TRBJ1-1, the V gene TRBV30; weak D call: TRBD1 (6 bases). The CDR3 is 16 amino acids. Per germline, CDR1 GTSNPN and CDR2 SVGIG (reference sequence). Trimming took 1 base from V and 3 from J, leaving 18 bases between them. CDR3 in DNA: TGTGCCTGGAGTGATCGAGGGGGTATGGCGGACACTGAAGCTTTCTTT. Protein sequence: CAWSDRGGMADTEAFF.

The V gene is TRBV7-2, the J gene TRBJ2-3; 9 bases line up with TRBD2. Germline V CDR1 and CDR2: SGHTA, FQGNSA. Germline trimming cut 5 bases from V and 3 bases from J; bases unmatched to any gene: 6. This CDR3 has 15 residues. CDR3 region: CASSLLSGRTDTQYF. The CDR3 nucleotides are TGTGCCAGCAGCCTATTGAGCGGGAGGACAGATACGCAGTATTTT.